The 25 T cell receptor beta chains in this list originate from one sample, sequenced in a study of blood T cell repertoires in COVID-19 (dated by TCRdb to the early 2020s). The library was built by means of the immunoSEQ multiplex PCR assay. TCRdb obtained this table from immuneACCESS and retained in-frame rearrangements with V and J assigned. These tables miss some clones; where compared with another copy, unresolved V genes account for less than half of the shortfall, and the remainder is unexplained. For this sample there are tens of thousands of clones; less than 95% appear just once. The ten largest make up 0.95% to 1.3% of the sample. The sequencing input was peripheral blood. These receptors all stem from a woman aged 50 to 60 in a cohort sampled during active COVID-19.

The rearrangement uses TRBV27 and TRBJ2-1, with 8 bases aligning to TRBD2. The CDR3 sequence is 18 residues long. V trimming: 5 bases; J trimming: 0 bases; junction bases outside the gene matches: 12. Germline-derived CDR1 and CDR2 are MNHEY and SMNVEV (reference sequence). CDR3 nucleotides: TGTGCCAGCAGTAGGGGGATAGCGGGATGGAGCTCCTACAATGAGCAGTTCTTC. It codes for CASSRGIAGWSSYNEQFF.

This clone appeared a single time. This chain links TRBV5-1 with TRBJ2-1; D is perhaps TRBD1 (5 bases). The CDR3 consists of 15 residues. V was trimmed by 0 bases and J by 1 base, leaving 8 bases between them. Germline V CDR1 and CDR2: SGHRS, YFSETQ. For the CDR3, the DNA is TGCGCCAGCAGCTTGGGGGGCACGTCCTACAATGAGCAGTTCTTC. Its protein product is CASSLGGTSYNEQFF.

CDR3 nucleotide sequence: TGTGCCAGCAGCCAAGGGACGGGACAGGGAACCTATGGCTACACCTTC. This gives the protein CASSQGTGQGTYGYTF. V is TRBV4-2 and J is TRBJ1-2; TRBD1 aligns across 9 bases. Germline V gives CDR1 LGHNA, CDR2 YNFKEQ. With 1 base clipped from V and 4 bases from J, the junction kept 7 bases outside the gene matches. CDR3 length: 16 amino acids.

The CDR3: CASSFMLAGGRTQRHNEQFF. As DNA, the CDR3 is TGTGCCAGCAGTTTTATGTTAGCGGGAGGACGAACTCAGAGGCACAATGAGCAGTTCTTC. The chain combines TRBV28 with TRBJ2-1; 10 bases line up with TRBD2. Germline CDR1 MDHEN, CDR2 SYDVKM. V trimming: 3 bases; J trimming: 5 bases; junction bases outside the gene matches: 19. The CDR3 has 20 residues.

The J gene is TRBJ2-1, the V gene TRBV6-1, with 8 bases identical to TRBD2. The CDR3 runs 16 residues. The germline V gene has CDR1 MNHNS and CDR2 SASEGT. The V segment lost 3 bases and the J segment 6 bases; nucleotides outside the gene matches: 10. CDR3 residues: CASSDLTGGPANEQFF. The CDR3 bases are TGTGCCAGCAGTGACCTCACGGGGGGGCCTGCCAATGAGCAGTTCTTC.

This sequence joins TRBV27 and TRBJ2-5; the match to TRBD2 covers 9 bases. The CDR3 loop spans 18 amino acids. Germline trimming cut 7 bases from V and 0 bases from J; bases unmatched to any gene: 15. Germline loops: CDR1 MNHEY, CDR2 SMNVEV (reference sequence). The CDR3 loop reads CASNSRVPGTSHQETQYF. The CDR3 DNA sequence: TGTGCCAGCAACTCTAGGGTACCGGGGACTAGCCACCAAGAGACCCAGTACTTC.

V usage is TRBV29-1 and J usage is TRBJ1-3, with 7 bases identical to TRBD1. Germline V gene data show CDR1 as SQVTM and CDR2 as ANQGSEA. Trimming cost V 7 bases and J 0 bases; bases outside gene matches: 21. CDR3 length equals 19 residues. CDR3 DNA: TGCAGCGCCCATTCCGGGACAGCCAAGGACCCTCGCTCTGGAAACACCATATATTTT. This codes for CSAHSGTAKDPRSGNTIYF.

The chain is built from TRBV9 and TRBJ2-3; 7 positions match TRBD1. The germline gives CDR1 SGDLS, CDR2 YYNGEE. The CDR3 has 15 amino acids. Germline trimming cut 4 bases from V and 2 bases from J; bases unmatched to any gene: 7. The CDR3 coding sequence is TGTGCCAGCAGCCAAGGGGGACAGACCACAGATACGCAGTATTTT. This encodes CASSQGGQTTDTQYF. Drawing the rest from reference TRBV9 and TRBJ2-3, the complete variable domain is DSGVTQTPKHLITATGQRVTLRCSPRSGDLSVYWYQQSLDQGLQFLIQYYNGEERAKGNILERFSAQQFPDLHSELNLSSLELGDSALYFCASSQGGQTTDTQYFGPGTRLTVL.

The genes are TRBV6-6 and TRBJ1-5; no firm D call. The CDR3 consists of 14 residues. In germline, CDR1 is MNHNY, CDR2 SVGAGI (reference sequence). The V and J ends lost 5 bases and 3 bases respectively, with 11 bases between them. CDR3 nucleotide sequence: TGTGCCAGCAGTGCACTCCTAGACAATCAGCCCCAGCATTTT. It specifies CASSALLDNQPQHF.

V usage is TRBV7-2 and J usage is TRBJ2-7, with 10 bases that match TRBD1. The CDR3 extends over 14 amino acids. Trimming at V came to 3 bases and at J to 6 bases, leaving 5 bases not matched to a gene. Germline V gene data show CDR1 as SGHTA and CDR2 as FQGNSA. CDR3 in DNA: TGTGCCAGCAGCTTGACAGGGGGCAAGGGCGAGCAGTACTTC. It translates to CASSLTGGKGEQYF.

This clone was detected once. The chain uses TRBV7-8 and TRBJ2-1, with D possibly being TRBD2 (6 bases). This CDR3 has 17 residues. CDR1 is SGHVS, CDR2 FQNEAQ, per germline. Deletions cut 6 bases from V and 0 bases from J, with 18 bases between. The CDR3 DNA follows: TGTGCCAGCAGTGGGGACTCCAGCTGGAGCTCCTACAATGAGCAGTTCTTC. It codes for CASSGDSSWSSYNEQFF.

V is TRBV29-1 and J is TRBJ2-5; 10 bases align to TRBD1. CDR3 length equals 12 residues. J gave up 4 bases and V 7 bases, and 3 bases lay outside the gene matches. Per the germline V gene, CDR1 is SQVTM and CDR2 is ANQGSEA. The CDR3 bases are TGCAGCGCCGGGGACAGGGGAGAGACCCAGTACTTC. Protein product: CSAGDRGETQYF.

This clone has just one count. The V and J genes are TRBV6-2 or TRBV6-3 and TRBJ2-7; 7 bases line up with TRBD2. Per germline, CDR1 MNHEY and CDR2 SVGEGT. The CDR3 loop spans 14 amino acids. V was pared by 5 bases and J by 2 bases, with 6 bases of the junction left unmatched. Written as DNA, the CDR3 is TGTGCCAGCAGTCCCTGGGAGGGAACCTACGAGCAGTACTTC. Translation: CASSPWEGTYEQYF.

V is TRBV28 and J is TRBJ1-6; D may be TRBD1 (5 bases). The CDR3 has 14 amino acids. The V end lost 2 bases, the J end lost 9 bases, and 11 bases lay between the germline ends. Germline-derived CDR1 and CDR2 are MDHEN and SYDVKM. CDR3 sequence: CASSLGHSGSPLHF. DNA for the CDR3: TGTGCCAGCAGTTTAGGACATTCGGGTTCACCCCTCCACTTT.

The DNA for the CDR3 is TGTGCCAGTAGGTATTCAATCCCGGGAGCAGATACGCAGTATTTT. Translating it yields CASRYSIPGADTQYF. The chain employs TRBV19 and TRBJ2-3; a possible D gene is TRBD2 (6 bases). Trimming removed 6 bases from V and 4 bases from J, with 17 bases in between. The CDR3 has 15 residues. In germline, CDR1 is LNHDA, CDR2 SQIVND (reference sequence).

The chain couples TRBV7-3 to TRBJ1-1; 7 positions agree with TRBD1. Germline lookup yields CDR1 SGHTA and CDR2 FQGTGA. V was clipped by 2 bases and J by 2 bases; unmatched bases: 2. The CDR3 covers 14 residues. The DNA for the CDR3 is TGTGCCAGCAGCTTAGGGGACAGTAACACTGAAGCTTTCTTT. It is translated as CASSLGDSNTEAFF.

V is TRBV2 and J is TRBJ1-1; 7 bases map to TRBD1. Germline CDR1 reads SNHLY; CDR2 reads FYNNEI. The CDR3 loop spans 14 amino acids. V gave up 7 bases and J gave up 0 bases; unmatched junction bases: 5. CDR3 sequence reads: CASTGDRVNTEAFF. CDR3 sequence (DNA): TGTGCCAGCACCGGTGACAGGGTGAACACTGAAGCTTTCTTT.

The gene calls are TRBV19 and TRBJ1-5; 8 positions agree with TRBD1. CDR1 is LNHDA, CDR2 SQIVND, per germline (reference sequence). The CDR3 runs 14 residues. V lost 7 bases and J lost 5; bases outside the gene matches: 7. The CDR3 DNA reads as TGTGCCAGTACCCACACAGGGGGTTATCAGCCCCAGCATTTT. Translating gives CASTHTGGYQPQHF.

This sequence joins TRBV10-3 and TRBJ1-2; 9 positions match TRBD1. J lost 2 bases, V lost 5 bases, and 3 bases had no gene match. Germline-derived CDR1 and CDR2 are ENHRY and SYGVKD. The length of the CDR3 is 14 residues. The CDR3 spells CAISQGQGNYGYTF. The CDR3 DNA is TGTGCCATCAGTCAGGGACAGGGAAACTATGGCTACACCTTC.

This chain links TRBV6-5 with TRBJ2-1; D is perhaps TRBD1 (6 bases). V was cut by 6 bases and J by 3 bases, with 9 bases left in between. This CDR3 is built from 13 residues. Looked up from germline, CDR1 is MNHEY and CDR2 is SVGAGI. CDR3 nucleotides: TGTGCCAGCAGACCGGACAGCTACAATGAGCAGTTCTTC. Translation: CASRPDSYNEQFF.

The chain couples TRBV28 to TRBJ1-5; 7 bases align to TRBD1. Germline V gene data show CDR1 as MDHEN and CDR2 as SYDVKM. V lost 5 bases, J lost 3 bases, and 7 bases stayed unmatched. This CDR3 is 15 amino acids long. The DNA for the CDR3 is TGTGCCAGCAGTCCCACAGGGGCTAACAATCAGCCCCAGCATTTT. Protein: CASSPTGANNQPQHF.

J is TRBJ2-1 and V is TRBV30; D remains ambiguous. CDR1 is GTSNPN and CDR2 is SVGIG in the germline V gene (reference sequence). V lost 3 bases and J lost 4, with 7 bases in between. The length of the CDR3 is 12 residues. CDR3 loop: CAWRGYYNEQFF. DNA of the CDR3: TGTGCCTGGAGGGGCTATTACAATGAGCAGTTCTTC.

This clone was seen more than once but under ten times. The CDR3 DNA reads TGTGCCAGCAGTCCAGCCGGGACTCGGAACGAGCAGTACTTC. Encoded protein: CASSPAGTRNEQYF. This chain connects TRBV28 to TRBJ2-7, with D perhaps TRBD2 (6 bases). This CDR3 region has 14 residues. V dropped 5 bases and J dropped 5 bases, with 16 bases sitting between them. CDR1 MDHEN and CDR2 SYDVKM come from the germline V gene. Looking up the rest from reference TRBV28 and TRBJ2-7 gives the full variable domain: DVKVTQSSRYLVKRTGEKVFLECVQDMDHENMFWYRQDPGLGLRLIYFSYDVKMKEKGDIPEGYSVSREKKERFSLILESASTNQTSMYLCASSPAGTRNEQYFGPGTRLTVT.

V is TRBV5-6 and J is TRBJ2-3; D may be TRBD2 (5 bases). Trimming cost V 0 bases and J 6 bases, with 11 bases left between them. The length of the CDR3 is 14 residues. Germline CDR1 is SGHDT and CDR2 is YYEEEE. The CDR3 DNA sequence: TGTGCCAGCAGCTTGGCCCGAGGGTTCGATACGCAGTATTTT. Encoded protein: CASSLARGFDTQYF.

The chain couples TRBV7-8 to TRBJ2-1; 10 bases fit TRBD1. Germline V CDR1 and CDR2: SGHVS, FQNEAQ. This CDR3 is 14 amino acids long. V shed 5 bases and J 7 bases; nucleotides not matched to a gene: 5. The CDR3 DNA follows: TGTGCCAGCAGCGCAAGACAGGGGGCTAATGAGCAGTTCTTC. Encoded protein: CASSARQGANEQFF.